Below are 27 T cell receptor beta chains sequenced from a single sample in a study of blood T cell repertoires in COVID-19. Assay used: immunoSEQ multiplex PCR; TCRdb lists only in-frame clones, some missing. The sample contains 300,000 to 350,000 clones, 80% to 95% of which appear only once. Material for sequencing was peripheral blood. The receptors were gathered from a woman in her 30s with COVID-19, enrolled during active disease.

The rearrangement links TRBV30 to TRBJ2-3; 14 nucleotides agree with TRBD2. The CDR3 spans 14 residues. Trimming cost V 1 base and J 8 bases; bases outside gene matches: 2. Germline V gene sequence: CDR1 GTSNPN, CDR2 SVGIG (reference sequence). The CDR3 nucleotides read TGTGCCTGGAGTGGGGGACTAGCGGGAGCTACGCAGTATTTT. It encodes CAWSGGLAGATQYF. The whole variable domain, filled in from reference TRBV30 and TRBJ2-3, reads SQTIHQWPATLVQPVGSPLSLECTVEGTSNPNLYWYRQAAGRGLQLLFYSVGIGQISSEVPQNLSASRPQDRQFILSSKKLLLSDSGFYLCAWSGGLAGATQYFGPGTRLTVL.

J is TRBJ1-2 and V is TRBV18; 8 nucleotides align to TRBD1. The CDR3 is 12 residues long. V gave up 6 bases and J gave up 6 bases; unmatched junction bases: 3. Germline V gene lookup returns CDR1 KGHSH and CDR2 LQKENI. The CDR3 nucleotides read TGTGCCAGCTCGCCGGACAGGGATGGCTACACCTTC. It encodes CASSPDRDGYTF.

This clone has a single count. This sequence joins TRBV10-2 and TRBJ1-1, with no clear D. CDR3 size: 12 residues. Trimming took off 11 bases at V and 5 bases at J, with 15 bases between the two ends. Germline V CDR1 and CDR2: WSHSY, SAAADI. The CDR3 sequence is CAARGRRTEAFF. For the CDR3, the DNA is TGCGCCGCCCGAGGGAGGCGGACTGAAGCTTTCTTT.

This sequence joins TRBV10-3 and TRBJ1-5, with D maybe TRBD1 (5 bases). The length of the CDR3 is 17 residues. Per germline, CDR1 ENHRY and CDR2 SYGVKD. V dropped 3 bases and J dropped 1 base, with 16 bases sitting between them. The CDR3 sequence is CAISEKGIKGSNQPQHF. CDR3 DNA: TGTGCCATCAGTGAAAAGGGGATAAAGGGGAGCAATCAGCCCCAGCATTTT.

The chain employs TRBV9 and TRBJ2-5; the D gene is possibly TRBD2 (5 bases). Germline V gene data show CDR1 as SGDLS and CDR2 as YYNGEE. Trimming took 5 bases from V and 4 from J, leaving 12 bases between them. The CDR3 runs to 13 residues. The CDR3 here is CASSYAGGETQYF. CDR3 sequence (DNA): TGTGCCAGCAGTTACGCTGGAGGAGAGACCCAGTACTTC. Full variable domain (outside the CDR3, taken from reference TRBV9 and TRBJ2-5): DSGVTQTPKHLITATGQRVTLRCSPRSGDLSVYWYQQSLDQGLQFLIQYYNGEERAKGNILERFSAQQFPDLHSELNLSSLELGDSALYFCASSYAGGETQYFGPGTRLLVL.

The chain employs TRBV6-5 and TRBJ1-5, with D possibly being TRBD1 (5 bases). The germline V and J ends were trimmed by 7 bases and 1 base, with 11 bases remaining between them. The CDR3 consists of 14 residues. Looked up from germline, CDR1 is MNHEY and CDR2 is SVGAGI. The CDR3 loop is CASTGGVSNQPQHF. The CDR3 DNA follows: TGTGCCAGCACAGGAGGGGTAAGCAATCAGCCCCAGCATTTT.

The chain recombines TRBV2 with TRBJ2-1; D call uncertain. Germline V gene lookup returns CDR1 SNHLY and CDR2 FYNNEI. V gave up 2 bases and J gave up 0 bases, with 8 bases separating them. This CDR3 region has 15 residues. In DNA form, the CDR3 reads TGTGCCAGCAGTGAAATAGAGAGCTCCTACAATGAGCAGTTCTTC. The encoded protein is CASSEIESSYNEQFF.

For the CDR3, the DNA is TGTGCCAGCAGCTTATGGCGGGAGAGGGCCTACGAGCAGTACTTC. This translates into CASSLWRERAYEQYF. V is TRBV7-6 and J is TRBJ2-7, with 7 bases that match TRBD2. V trimming: 2 bases; J trimming: 2 bases; junction bases outside the gene matches: 6. The length of the CDR3 is 15 residues. Germline assignment: CDR1 SGHVS and CDR2 FNYEAQ.

The chain uses TRBV30 and TRBJ1-1, with a possible D match to TRBD1 (5 bases). The CDR3 is 13 amino acids. Germline V gene sequence: CDR1 GTSNPN, CDR2 SVGIG (reference sequence). V was cut by 2 bases and J by 5 bases, with 12 bases left in between. CDR3 sequence (DNA): TGTGCCTGGAGTACCAGGGTGGGGACTGAAGCTTTCTTT. Protein product: CAWSTRVGTEAFF. Combining the CDR3 with reference TRBV30 and TRBJ1-1 gives the whole variable domain SQTIHQWPATLVQPVGSPLSLECTVEGTSNPNLYWYRQAAGRGLQLLFYSVGIGQISSEVPQNLSASRPQDRQFILSSKKLLLSDSGFYLCAWSTRVGTEAFFGQGTRLTVV.

The rearrangement joins TRBV4-3 to TRBJ1-4; TRBD1 matches 8 bases. The V segment lost 1 base and the J segment 1 base; nucleotides outside the gene matches: 14. The CDR3 covers 20 residues. Germline V lookup: CDR1 LGHNA, CDR2 YSLEER. In DNA, the CDR3 is TGCGCCAGCAGCCAAGGGGATCCAGGGGGCCTCATATTAACTAATGAAAAACTGTTTTTT. Its translation is CASSQGDPGGLILTNEKLFF.

The chain employs TRBV3-1 (or the pseudogene TRBV3-2) and TRBJ2-7, with 8 bases aligning to TRBD2. Germline V gives CDR1 LGHDT, CDR2 YNNKEL (reference sequence). Trimming cost V 6 bases and J 3 bases; bases outside gene matches: 4. CDR3 length equals 13 residues. The CDR3 nucleotides read TGTGCCAGCAGTCGCGGGGGGTTCTACGAGCAGTACTTC. Translation: CASSRGGFYEQYF.

The chain links TRBV10-3 to TRBJ2-3, with D possibly TRBD2 on 6 matching bases. CDR1 is ENHRY, CDR2 SYGVKD, per germline. Trimming shortened V by 7 bases and J by 3 bases, and 11 bases separated the two germline ends. The CDR3 totals 13 residues. CDR3 sequence: CAIKPTSTDTQYF. For the CDR3, the DNA is TGTGCCATCAAACCGACTAGTACAGATACGCAGTATTTT.

The count of this clone is one. This chain connects TRBV5-1 to TRBJ2-5, with D possibly TRBD1 on 7 matching bases. This CDR3 is built from 15 residues. Trimming left V 7 bases short and J 2 bases short, with 18 bases between. CDR1 and CDR2 from the germline V gene are SGHRS and YFSETQ. The CDR3, as DNA: TGCGCCAGCGCCGAGCGTCCAGGGGGGCAAGAGACCCAGTACTTC. Protein product: CASAERPGGQETQYF.

This clone was picked up one time. This chain connects TRBV28 to TRBJ2-1; the match to TRBD2 covers 7 bases. Germline V gene sequence: CDR1 MDHEN, CDR2 SYDVKM. Trimming cost V 8 bases and J 5 bases; bases outside gene matches: 6. CDR3 size: 13 residues. CDR3 DNA sequence: TGTGCCAGCCGCGGGACTAATAACAATGAGCAGTTCTTC. It specifies CASRGTNNNEQFF. The full variable domain, completed using reference TRBV28 and TRBJ2-1, is DVKVTQSSRYLVKRTGEKVFLECVQDMDHENMFWYRQDPGLGLRLIYFSYDVKMKEKGDIPEGYSVSREKKERFSLILESASTNQTSMYLCASRGTNNNEQFFGPGTRLTVL.

The chain combines TRBV5-1 with TRBJ2-1; a weak D match, TRBD1 (6 bases). This CDR3 is 13 amino acids long. Trimming left V 4 bases short and J 4 bases short, with 9 bases between. Germline CDR1 is SGHRS and CDR2 is YFSETQ. CDR3 residues: CASSEQGYNEQFF. CDR3 coding DNA: TGCGCCAGCAGCGAACAGGGTTACAATGAGCAGTTCTTC.

The chain is built from TRBV6-6 and TRBJ2-3; D not resolved. Germline loops: CDR1 MNHNY, CDR2 SVGAGI (reference sequence). Trimming shortened V by 0 bases and J by 5 bases, and 15 bases separated the two germline ends. The length of the CDR3 is 16 residues. CDR3 in amino acids: CASSYSFGLTGDTQYF. CDR3 DNA sequence: TGTGCCAGCAGTTACTCTTTCGGTCTCACGGGAGATACGCAGTATTTT.

The rearrangement links TRBV7-2 to TRBJ2-7; TRBD2 aligns across 9 bases. The germline gives CDR1 SGHTA, CDR2 FQGNSA. This CDR3 region has 13 residues. V shed 7 bases and J 6 bases; nucleotides not matched to a gene: 7. CDR3 nucleotide sequence: TGTGCCAGCACTAGGCTAGCGGGAAGCGAGCAGTACTTC. Residues: CASTRLAGSEQYF. The full variable domain, in which reference TRBV7-2 and TRBJ2-7 provide the parts outside the CDR3, is GAGVSQSPSNKVTEKGKDVELRCDPISGHTALYWYRQSLGQGLEFLIYFQGNSAPDKSGLPSDRFSAERTGGSVSTLTIQRTQQEDSAVYLCASTRLAGSEQYFGPGTRLTVT.

This clone showed up just once. This chain links TRBV14 with TRBJ2-3; D not resolved. The germline V gene has CDR1 SGHDN and CDR2 FVKESK. The CDR3 sequence is 14 residues long. Trimming removed 2 bases from V and 1 base from J, with 7 bases in between. The CDR3 protein is CASSQFQGTDTQYF. The DNA of the CDR3 is TGTGCCAGCAGCCAATTTCAGGGCACAGATACGCAGTATTTT.

V is TRBV25-1 and J is TRBJ1-2; D might be TRBD1 (5 bases). V lost 1 base, J lost 7 bases, and 7 bases lay in between. CDR1 and CDR2 from the germline V gene are MGHDK and SYGVNS. This CDR3 contains 12 residues. This CDR3 reads CASSEFGAGYTF. The CDR3 DNA reads TGTGCCAGCAGTGAATTTGGGGCTGGCTACACCTTC.

The chain uses TRBV6-6 and TRBJ2-7; 7 nucleotides line up with TRBD2. V was pared by 7 bases and J by 0 bases, with 6 bases of the junction left unmatched. The CDR3 is made up of 14 amino acids. CDR1 is MNHNY, CDR2 SVGAGI, per germline (reference sequence). CDR3 bases: TGTGCCAGCAAACTGCGGGGGTTCTCCTACGAGCAGTACTTC. This gives the protein CASKLRGFSYEQYF.

This chain connects TRBV6-4 to TRBJ2-6; 8 positions match TRBD2. The CDR3 spans 18 residues. Germline-derived CDR1 and CDR2 are MRHNA and SNTAGT. V lost 5 bases and J lost 1; bases outside the gene matches: 10. For the CDR3, the DNA is TGTGCCAGCAGTTACGGGGGTAGCGGGGCGTCTGGGGCCAACGTCCTGACTTTC. Translation gives CASSYGGSGASGANVLTF.

The chain employs TRBV6-5 and TRBJ2-5, with D possibly TRBD2 on 6 matching bases. The germline V gene has CDR1 MNHEY and CDR2 SVGAGI. The CDR3 covers 13 residues. Trimming removed 8 bases at V and 7 bases at J, with 17 bases between. This CDR3 reads CASGGTELMTQYF. The CDR3 nucleotides are TGTGCCAGCGGAGGGACCGAGCTGATGACCCAGTACTTC.

The CDR3 DNA is TGCGCCAGCAGCCAAGCTCCAGTGGGACTCTCTGAGGGCGAGCAGTACTTC. It is translated as CASSQAPVGLSEGEQYF. This chain connects TRBV4-3 to TRBJ2-7; possibly TRBD2 for D (6 bases). This CDR3 is 17 amino acids long. Germline loops: CDR1 LGHNA, CDR2 YSLEER. With 1 base removed from V and 6 bases from J, the gap between germline ends came to 22 bases.

The V gene is TRBV5-4, the J gene TRBJ2-1; D gene uncertain. The CDR3 totals 11 residues. Germline V lookup: CDR1 SGHNT, CDR2 YYREEE (reference sequence). V dropped 1 base and J dropped 7 bases, with 3 bases sitting between them. This CDR3 is CASSLRNEQFF. CDR3 DNA sequence: TGTGCCAGCAGCTTGCGGAATGAGCAGTTCTTC.

This clone was observed once. V and J are TRBV2 and TRBJ2-1; D is perhaps TRBD2 (5 bases). The CDR3 loop spans 13 amino acids. Trimming cost V 5 bases and J 8 bases, with 13 bases left between them. Germline V gene sequence: CDR1 SNHLY, CDR2 FYNNEI. CDR3 amino acids: CASSITGIYEQFF. In nucleotides, the CDR3 is TGTGCCAGCAGTATAACGGGAATCTATGAGCAGTTCTTC. The whole variable domain, filled in from reference TRBV2 and TRBJ2-1, reads EPEVTQTPSHQVTQMGQEVILRCVPISNHLYFYWYRQILGQKVEFLVSFYNNEISEKSEIFDDQFSVERPDGSNFTLKIRSTKLEDSAMYFCASSITGIYEQFFGPGTRLTVL.

The chain joins TRBV3-1 (or the pseudogene TRBV3-2) to TRBJ1-2; D possibly corresponds to TRBD1 (5 bases). The V and J ends lost 7 bases and 6 bases respectively, with 18 bases between them. Per germline, CDR1 LGHDT and CDR2 YNNKEL (reference sequence). The CDR3 has 14 residues. The CDR3 sequence: CASTQGLGVDGYTF. The CDR3 DNA sequence: TGTGCCAGCACCCAGGGACTGGGGGTCGATGGCTACACCTTC.

The chain has TRBV30 and TRBJ1-3; TRBD1 matches 8 bases. There are 14 residues in the CDR3. With 2 bases clipped from V and 4 bases from J, the junction kept 4 bases outside the gene matches. Germline CDR1 GTSNPN, CDR2 SVGIG (reference sequence). CDR3 protein: CAWSRGDRGNTIYF. In DNA form, the CDR3 reads TGTGCCTGGAGTAGGGGGGACAGGGGAAACACCATATATTTT.